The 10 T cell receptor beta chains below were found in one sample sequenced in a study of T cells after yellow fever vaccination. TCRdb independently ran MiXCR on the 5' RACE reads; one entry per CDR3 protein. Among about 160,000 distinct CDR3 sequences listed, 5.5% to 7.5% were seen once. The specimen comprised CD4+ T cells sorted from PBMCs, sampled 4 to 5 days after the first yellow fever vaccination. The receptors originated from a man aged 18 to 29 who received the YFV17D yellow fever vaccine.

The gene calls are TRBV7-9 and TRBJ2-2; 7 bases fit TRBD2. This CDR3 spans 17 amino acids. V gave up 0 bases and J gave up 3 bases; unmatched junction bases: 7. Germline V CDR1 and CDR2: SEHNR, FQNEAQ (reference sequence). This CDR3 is CASSLARSSGDTGELFF. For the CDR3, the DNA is TGTGCCAGCAGCTTAGCGCGGTCTAGCGGAGACACCGGGGAGCTGTTTTTT. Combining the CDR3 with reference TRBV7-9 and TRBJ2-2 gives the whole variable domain DTGVSQNPRHKITKRGQNVTFRCDPISEHNRLYWYRQTLGQGPEFLTYFQNEAQLEKSRLLSDRFSAERPKGSFSTLEIQRTEQGDSAMYLCASSLARSSGDTGELFFGEGSRLTVL.

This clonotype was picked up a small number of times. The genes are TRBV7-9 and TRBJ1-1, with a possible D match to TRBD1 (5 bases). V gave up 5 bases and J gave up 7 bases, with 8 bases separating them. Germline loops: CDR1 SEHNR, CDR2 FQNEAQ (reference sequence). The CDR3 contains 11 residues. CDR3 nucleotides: TGTGCCAGCAGCCTGCAGGGTGAAGCTTTCTTT. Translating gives CASSLQGEAFF.

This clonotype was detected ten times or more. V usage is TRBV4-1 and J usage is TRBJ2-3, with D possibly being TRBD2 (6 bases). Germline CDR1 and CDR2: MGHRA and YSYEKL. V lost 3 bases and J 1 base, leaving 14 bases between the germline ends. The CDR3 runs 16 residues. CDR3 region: CASSQSAGLGTDTQYF. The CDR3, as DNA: TGCGCCAGCAGCCAGTCAGCGGGTCTGGGCACAGATACGCAGTATTTT.

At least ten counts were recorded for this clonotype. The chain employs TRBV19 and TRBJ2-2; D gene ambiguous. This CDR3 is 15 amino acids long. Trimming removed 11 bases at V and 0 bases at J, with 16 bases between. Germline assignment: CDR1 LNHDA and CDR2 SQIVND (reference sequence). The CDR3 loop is CASKWSATNTGELFF. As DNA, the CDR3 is TGTGCCTCCAAATGGTCGGCGACGAACACCGGGGAGCTGTTTTTT.

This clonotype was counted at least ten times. CDR3 bases: TGTGCCAGCAGTTACTTCCCCGGACAACCCATACATTTT. As protein: CASSYFPGQPIHF. The V gene is TRBV6-5, the J gene TRBJ1-5, with D tentatively TRBD1 (5 bases). Germline CDR1 is MNHEY and CDR2 is SVGAGI. The V end was cut by 1 base, the J end by 16 bases, with 17 bases between. This CDR3 contains 13 residues.

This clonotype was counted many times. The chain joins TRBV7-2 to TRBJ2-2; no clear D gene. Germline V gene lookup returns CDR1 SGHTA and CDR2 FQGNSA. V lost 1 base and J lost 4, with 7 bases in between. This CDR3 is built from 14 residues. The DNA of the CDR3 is TGTGCCAGCAGCTTAGAACCGATCACCGGGGAGCTGTTTTTT. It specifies CASSLEPITGELFF.

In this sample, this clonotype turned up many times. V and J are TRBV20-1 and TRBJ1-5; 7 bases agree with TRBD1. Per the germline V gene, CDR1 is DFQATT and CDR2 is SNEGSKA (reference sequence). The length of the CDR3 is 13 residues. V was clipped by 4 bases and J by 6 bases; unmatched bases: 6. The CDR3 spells CSANTGVGQPQHF. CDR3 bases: TGCAGTGCTAATACAGGGGTGGGTCAGCCCCAGCATTTT.

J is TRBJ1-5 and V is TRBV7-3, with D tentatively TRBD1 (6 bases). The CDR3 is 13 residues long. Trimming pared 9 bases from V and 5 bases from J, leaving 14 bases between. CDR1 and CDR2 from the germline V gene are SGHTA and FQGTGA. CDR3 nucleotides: TGTGCCAGTTCACAGGGAGCGGATCAGCCCCAGCATTTT. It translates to CASSQGADQPQHF. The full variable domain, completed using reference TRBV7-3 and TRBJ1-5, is GAGVSQTPSNKVTEKGKYVELRCDPISGHTALYWYRQSLGQGPEFLIYFQGTGAADDSGLPNDRFFAVRPEGSVSTLKIQRTERGDSAVYLCASSQGADQPQHFGDGTRLSIL.

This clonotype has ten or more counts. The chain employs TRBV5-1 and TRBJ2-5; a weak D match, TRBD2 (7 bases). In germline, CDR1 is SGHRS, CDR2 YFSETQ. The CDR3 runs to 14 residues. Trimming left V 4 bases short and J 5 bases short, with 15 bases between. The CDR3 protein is CASSVGGGEETQYF. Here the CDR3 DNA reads TGCGCCAGCAGCGTTGGCGGGGGCGAGGAGACCCAGTACTTC.

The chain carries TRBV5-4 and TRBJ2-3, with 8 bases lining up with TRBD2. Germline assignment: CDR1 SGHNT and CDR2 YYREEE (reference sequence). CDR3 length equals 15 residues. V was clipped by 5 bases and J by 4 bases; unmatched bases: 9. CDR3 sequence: CASRRLATLPDTQYF. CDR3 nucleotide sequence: TGTGCCAGCAGGCGACTAGCGACCCTCCCAGATACGCAGTATTTT.